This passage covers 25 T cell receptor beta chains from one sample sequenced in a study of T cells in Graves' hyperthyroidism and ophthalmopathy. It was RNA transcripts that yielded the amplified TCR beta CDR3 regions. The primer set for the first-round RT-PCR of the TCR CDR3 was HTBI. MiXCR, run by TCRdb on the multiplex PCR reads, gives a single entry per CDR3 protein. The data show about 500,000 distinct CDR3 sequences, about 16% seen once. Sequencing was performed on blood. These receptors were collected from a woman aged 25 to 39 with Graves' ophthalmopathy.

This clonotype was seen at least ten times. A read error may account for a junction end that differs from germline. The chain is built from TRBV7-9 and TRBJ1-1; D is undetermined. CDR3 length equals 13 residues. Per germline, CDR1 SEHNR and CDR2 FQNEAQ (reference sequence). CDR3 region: CASRLDPGTEAFF. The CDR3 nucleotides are TGTGCCAGCAGATTAGACCCGGGCACTGAAGCTTTCTTT.

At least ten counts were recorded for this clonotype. The CDR3 region is CASSRGIGTDTQYF. The CDR3 bases are TGTGCCAGCAGTCGGGGGATTGGCACAGATACGCAGTATTTT. This rearrangement joins TRBV6-1 to TRBJ2-3, with D possibly being TRBD2 (6 bases). The V end was cut by 5 bases, the J end by 1 base, with 10 bases between. The germline CDR1 and CDR2 sequences are MNHNS and SASEGT. The CDR3 sequence is 14 residues long.

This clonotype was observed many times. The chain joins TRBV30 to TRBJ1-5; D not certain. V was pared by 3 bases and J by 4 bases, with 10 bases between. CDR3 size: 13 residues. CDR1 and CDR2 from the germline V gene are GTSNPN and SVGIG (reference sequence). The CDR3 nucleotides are TGTGCCTGGAGCGACGACTGGAATCAGCCCCAGCATTTT. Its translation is CAWSDDWNQPQHF.

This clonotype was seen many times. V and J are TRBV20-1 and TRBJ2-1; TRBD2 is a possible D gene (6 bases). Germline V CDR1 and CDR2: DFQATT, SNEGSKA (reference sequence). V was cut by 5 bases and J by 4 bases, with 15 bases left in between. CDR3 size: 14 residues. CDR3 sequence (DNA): TGCAGTGCTTCCCAGGGCGGGGCTTACAATGAGCAGTTCTTC. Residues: CSASQGGAYNEQFF.

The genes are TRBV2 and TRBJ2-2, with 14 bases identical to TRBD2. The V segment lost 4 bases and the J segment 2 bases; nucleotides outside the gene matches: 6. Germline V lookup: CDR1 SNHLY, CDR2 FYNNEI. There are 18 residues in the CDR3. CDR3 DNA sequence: TGTGCCAGCAGTGGACTAGCGGGAGGGCCGGCTAACACCGGGGAGCTGTTTTTT. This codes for CASSGLAGGPANTGELFF.

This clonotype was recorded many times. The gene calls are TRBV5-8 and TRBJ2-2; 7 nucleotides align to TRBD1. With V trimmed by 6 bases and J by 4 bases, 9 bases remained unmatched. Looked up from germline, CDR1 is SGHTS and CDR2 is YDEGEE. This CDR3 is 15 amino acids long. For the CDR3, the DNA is TGTGCCAGCATTCTCCGGGACAGAGTCACCGGGGAGCTGTTTTTT. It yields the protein CASILRDRVTGELFF. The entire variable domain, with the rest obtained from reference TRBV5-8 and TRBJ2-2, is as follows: EAGVTQSPTHLIKTRGQQATLRCSPISGHTSVYWYQQALGLGLQFLLWYDEGEERNRGNFPPRFSGRQFPNYSSELNVNALELEDSALYLCASILRDRVTGELFFGEGSRLTVL.

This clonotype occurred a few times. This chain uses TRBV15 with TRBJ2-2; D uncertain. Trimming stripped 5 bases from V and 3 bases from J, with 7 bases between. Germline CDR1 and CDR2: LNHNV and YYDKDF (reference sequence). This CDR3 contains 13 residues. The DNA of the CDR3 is TGTGCCACCAGCGCCTCGGACACCGGGGAGCTGTTTTTT. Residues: CATSASDTGELFF.

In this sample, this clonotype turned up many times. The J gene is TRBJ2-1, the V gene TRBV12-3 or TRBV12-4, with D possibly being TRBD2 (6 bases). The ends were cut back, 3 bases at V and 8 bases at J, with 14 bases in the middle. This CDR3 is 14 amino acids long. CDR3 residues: CASSFRRDQDEQFF. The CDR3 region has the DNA TGTGCCAGCAGTTTCCGGCGGGACCAGGATGAGCAGTTCTTC.

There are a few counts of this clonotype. CDR3 sequence: CASSLADLNYGYTF. The CDR3 coding sequence is TGTGCCAGCAGCTTGGCCGATTTAAACTATGGCTACACCTTC. V and J are TRBV5-4 and TRBJ1-2, with no clear D. V shed 0 bases and J shed 2 bases, with 8 bases lying between them. CDR3 size: 14 residues. Germline V gives CDR1 SGHNT, CDR2 YYREEE (reference sequence).

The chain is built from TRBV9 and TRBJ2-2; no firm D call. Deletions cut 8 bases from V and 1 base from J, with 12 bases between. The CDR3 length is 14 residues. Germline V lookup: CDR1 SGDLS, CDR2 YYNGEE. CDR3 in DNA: TGTGCCAGGAGCCCTGGCTGGAACACCGGGGAGCTGTTTTTT. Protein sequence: CARSPGWNTGELFF.

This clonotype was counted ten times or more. In DNA form, the CDR3 reads TGTGCCAGCAGTTCGACAGACACCGGGGAGCTGTTTTTT. It codes for CASSSTDTGELFF. This chain joins TRBV6-2 or TRBV6-3 and TRBJ2-2; D is possibly TRBD1 (5 bases). Germline V gene lookup returns CDR1 MNHEY and CDR2 SVGEGT. V was cut by 4 bases and J by 3 bases, with 6 bases left in between. This CDR3 comprises 13 residues.

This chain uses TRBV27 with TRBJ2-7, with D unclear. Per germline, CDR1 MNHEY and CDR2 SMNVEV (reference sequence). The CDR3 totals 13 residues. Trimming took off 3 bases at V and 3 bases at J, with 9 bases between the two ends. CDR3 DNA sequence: TGTGCCAGCAGTTTGTGGCCTAGCTACGAGCAGTACTTC. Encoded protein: CASSLWPSYEQYF.

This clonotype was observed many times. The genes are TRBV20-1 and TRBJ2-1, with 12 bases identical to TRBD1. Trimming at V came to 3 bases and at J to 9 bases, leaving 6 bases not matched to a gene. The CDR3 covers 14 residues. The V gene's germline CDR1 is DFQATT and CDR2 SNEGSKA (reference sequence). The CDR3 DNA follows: TGCAGTGCTAGTTTCGGGACAGGGGGCAGTGAGCAGTTCTTC. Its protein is CSASFGTGGSEQFF.

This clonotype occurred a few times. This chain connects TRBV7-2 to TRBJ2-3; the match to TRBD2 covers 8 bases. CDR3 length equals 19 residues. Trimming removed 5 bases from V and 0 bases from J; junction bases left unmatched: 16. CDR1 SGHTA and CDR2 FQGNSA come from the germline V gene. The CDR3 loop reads CASSPRGSGKRASTDTQYF. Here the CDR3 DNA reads TGTGCCAGCAGCCCCCGCGGTAGCGGGAAGAGGGCTAGCACAGATACGCAGTATTTT.

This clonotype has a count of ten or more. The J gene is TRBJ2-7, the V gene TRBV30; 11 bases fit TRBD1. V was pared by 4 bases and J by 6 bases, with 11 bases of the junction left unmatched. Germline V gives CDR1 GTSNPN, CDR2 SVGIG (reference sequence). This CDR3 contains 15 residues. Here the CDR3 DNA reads TGTGCCTGGAATTTCGGGGACAGGGGGTCTTTCGAGCAGTACTTC. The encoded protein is CAWNFGDRGSFEQYF.

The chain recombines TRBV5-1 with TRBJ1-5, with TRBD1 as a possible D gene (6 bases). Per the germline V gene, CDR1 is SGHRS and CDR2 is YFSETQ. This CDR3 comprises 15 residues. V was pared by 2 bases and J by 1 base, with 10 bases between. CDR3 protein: CASSLNDRSNQPQHF. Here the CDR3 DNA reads TGCGCCAGCAGCTTAAATGACAGGAGCAATCAGCCCCAGCATTTT.

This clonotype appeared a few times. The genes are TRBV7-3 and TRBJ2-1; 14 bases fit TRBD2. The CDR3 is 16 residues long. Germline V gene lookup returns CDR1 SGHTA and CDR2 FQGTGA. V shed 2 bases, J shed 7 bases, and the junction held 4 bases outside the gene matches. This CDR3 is CASSLGLAGGSNEQFF. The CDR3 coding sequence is TGTGCCAGCAGCTTAGGACTAGCGGGAGGCTCGAATGAGCAGTTCTTC. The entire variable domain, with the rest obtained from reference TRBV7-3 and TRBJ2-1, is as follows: GAGVSQTPSNKVTEKGKYVELRCDPISGHTALYWYRQSLGQGPEFLIYFQGTGAADDSGLPNDRFFAVRPEGSVSTLKIQRTERGDSAVYLCASSLGLAGGSNEQFFGPGTRLTVL.

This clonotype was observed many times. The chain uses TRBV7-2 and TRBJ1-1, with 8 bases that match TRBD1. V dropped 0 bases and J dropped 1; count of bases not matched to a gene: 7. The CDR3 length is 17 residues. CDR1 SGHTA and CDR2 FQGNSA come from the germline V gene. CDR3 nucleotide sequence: TGTGCCAGCAGCTTAGCACCTTTCAGGGGGCAGAACACTGAAGCTTTCTTT. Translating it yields CASSLAPFRGQNTEAFF.

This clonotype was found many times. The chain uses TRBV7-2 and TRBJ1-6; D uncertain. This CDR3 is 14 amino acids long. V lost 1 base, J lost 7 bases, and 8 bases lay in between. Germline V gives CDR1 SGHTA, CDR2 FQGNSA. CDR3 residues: CASSLEIYNSPLHF. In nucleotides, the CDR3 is TGTGCCAGCAGCTTAGAAATTTACAATTCACCCCTCCACTTT.

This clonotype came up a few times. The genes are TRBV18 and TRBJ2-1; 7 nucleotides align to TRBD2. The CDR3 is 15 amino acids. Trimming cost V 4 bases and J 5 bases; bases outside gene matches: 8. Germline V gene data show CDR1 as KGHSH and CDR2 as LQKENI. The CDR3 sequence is CASSLTGTTNNEQFF. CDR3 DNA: TGTGCCAGCTCACTAACCGGGACTACTAACAATGAGCAGTTCTTC.

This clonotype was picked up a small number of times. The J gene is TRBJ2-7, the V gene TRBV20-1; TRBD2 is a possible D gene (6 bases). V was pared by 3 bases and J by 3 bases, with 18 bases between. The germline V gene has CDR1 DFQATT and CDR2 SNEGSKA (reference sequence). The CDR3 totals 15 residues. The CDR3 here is CSASPPGLVFYEQYF. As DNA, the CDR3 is TGCAGTGCTAGTCCTCCGGGACTGGTTTTCTACGAGCAGTACTTC.

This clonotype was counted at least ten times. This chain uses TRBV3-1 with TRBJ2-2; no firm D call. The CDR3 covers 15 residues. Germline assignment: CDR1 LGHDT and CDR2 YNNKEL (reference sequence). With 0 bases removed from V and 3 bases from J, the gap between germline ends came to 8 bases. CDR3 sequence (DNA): TGTGCCAGCAGCCAAGAAAGGCTGTACACCGGGGAGCTGTTTTTT. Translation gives CASSQERLYTGELFF.

The CDR3, as DNA: TGCAGCGTTGACACGAACTATGGCTACACCTTC. Translated: CSVDTNYGYTF. V is TRBV29-1 and J is TRBJ1-2; no firm D call. Germline-derived CDR1 and CDR2 are SQVTM and ANQGSEA. This CDR3 contains 11 residues. V lost 3 bases and J 2 bases, leaving 4 bases between the germline ends.

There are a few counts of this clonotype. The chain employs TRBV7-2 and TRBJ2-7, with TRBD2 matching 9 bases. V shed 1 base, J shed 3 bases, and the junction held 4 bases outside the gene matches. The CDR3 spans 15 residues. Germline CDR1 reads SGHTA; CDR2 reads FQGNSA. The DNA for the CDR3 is TGTGCCAGCAGCTTAGGGCCGACTAGCGGCTACGAGCAGTACTTC. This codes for CASSLGPTSGYEQYF.

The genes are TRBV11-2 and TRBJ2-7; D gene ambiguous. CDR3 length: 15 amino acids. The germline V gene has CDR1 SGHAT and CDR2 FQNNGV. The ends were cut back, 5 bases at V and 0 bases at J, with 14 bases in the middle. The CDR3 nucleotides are TGTGCCAGCAGCCTCTCGGCCGCCAGCTCCTACGAGCAGTACTTC. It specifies CASSLSAASSYEQYF.